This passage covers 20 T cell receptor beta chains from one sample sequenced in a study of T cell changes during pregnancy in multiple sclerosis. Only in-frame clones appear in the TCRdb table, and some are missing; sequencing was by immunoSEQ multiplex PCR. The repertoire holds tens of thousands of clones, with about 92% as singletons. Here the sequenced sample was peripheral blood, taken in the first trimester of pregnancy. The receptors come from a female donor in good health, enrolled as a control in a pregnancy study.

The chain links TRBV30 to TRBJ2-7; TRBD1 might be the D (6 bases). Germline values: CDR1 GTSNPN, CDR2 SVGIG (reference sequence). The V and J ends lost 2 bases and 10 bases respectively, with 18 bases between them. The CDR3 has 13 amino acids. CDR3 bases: TGTGCCTGGAGTAGGGCAGGGGCTGGGGGTCAGTACTTC. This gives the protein CAWSRAGAGGQYF.

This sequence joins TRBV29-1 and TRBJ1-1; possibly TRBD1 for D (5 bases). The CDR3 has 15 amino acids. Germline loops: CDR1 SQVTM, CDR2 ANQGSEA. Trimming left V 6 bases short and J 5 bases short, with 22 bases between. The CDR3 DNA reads TGCAGCGTCAAATACCCGGGGGGTAGTGGGACTGAAGCTTTCTTT. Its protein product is CSVKYPGGSGTEAFF.

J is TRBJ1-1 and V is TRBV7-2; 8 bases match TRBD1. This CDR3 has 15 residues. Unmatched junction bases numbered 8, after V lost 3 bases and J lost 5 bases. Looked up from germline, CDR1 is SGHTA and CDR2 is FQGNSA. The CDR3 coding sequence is TGTGCCAGCAGCTTGACCAAACAGGGGGGGACTGAAGCTTTCTTT. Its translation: CASSLTKQGGTEAFF.

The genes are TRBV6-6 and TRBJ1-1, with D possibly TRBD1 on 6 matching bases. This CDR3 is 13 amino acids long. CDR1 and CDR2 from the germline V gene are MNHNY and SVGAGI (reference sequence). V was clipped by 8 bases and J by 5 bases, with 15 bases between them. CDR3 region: CASPRGIDTEAFF. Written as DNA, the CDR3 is TGTGCCAGCCCTAGGGGGATAGATACTGAAGCTTTCTTT.

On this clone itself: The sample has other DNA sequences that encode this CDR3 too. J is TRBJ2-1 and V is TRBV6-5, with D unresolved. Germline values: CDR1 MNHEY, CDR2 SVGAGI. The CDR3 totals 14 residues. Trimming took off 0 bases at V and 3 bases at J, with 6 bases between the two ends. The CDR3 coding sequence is TGTGCCAGCAGTTACTCTCGTGTCTACAATGAGCAGTTCTTC. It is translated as CASSYSRVYNEQFF.

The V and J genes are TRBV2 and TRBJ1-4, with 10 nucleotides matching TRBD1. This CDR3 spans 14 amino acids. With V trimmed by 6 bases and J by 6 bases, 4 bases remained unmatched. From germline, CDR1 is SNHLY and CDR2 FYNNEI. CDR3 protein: CASRAGTGDEKLFF. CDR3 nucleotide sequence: TGTGCCAGCAGGGCGGGGACAGGGGATGAAAAACTGTTTTTT.

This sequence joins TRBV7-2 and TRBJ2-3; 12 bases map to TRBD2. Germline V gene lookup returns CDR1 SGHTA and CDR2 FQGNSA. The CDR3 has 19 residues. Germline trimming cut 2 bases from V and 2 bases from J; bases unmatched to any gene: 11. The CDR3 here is CASSLLPSGGAGITDTQYF. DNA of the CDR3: TGTGCCAGCAGCTTATTGCCTAGCGGGGGGGCAGGGATCACAGATACGCAGTATTTT.

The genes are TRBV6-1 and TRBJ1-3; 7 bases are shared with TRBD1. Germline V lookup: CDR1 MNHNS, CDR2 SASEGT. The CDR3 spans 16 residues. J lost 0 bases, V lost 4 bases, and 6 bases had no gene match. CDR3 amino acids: CASSGHRGSSGNTIYF. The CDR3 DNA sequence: TGTGCCAGCAGTGGACACAGGGGAAGCTCTGGAAACACCATATATTTT.

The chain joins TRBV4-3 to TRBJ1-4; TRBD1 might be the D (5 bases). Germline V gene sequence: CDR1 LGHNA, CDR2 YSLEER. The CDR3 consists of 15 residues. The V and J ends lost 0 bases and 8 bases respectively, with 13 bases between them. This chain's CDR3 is CASSQETGLLEKLFF. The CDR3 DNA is TGCGCCAGCAGCCAAGAAACGGGACTCTTGGAAAAACTGTTTTTT.

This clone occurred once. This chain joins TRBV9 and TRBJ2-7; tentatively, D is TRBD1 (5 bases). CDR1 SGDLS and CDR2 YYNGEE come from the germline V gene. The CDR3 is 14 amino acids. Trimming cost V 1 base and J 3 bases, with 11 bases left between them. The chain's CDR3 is CASSVSQDIYEQYF. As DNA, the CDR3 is TGTGCCAGCAGCGTATCCCAGGACATCTACGAGCAGTACTTC.

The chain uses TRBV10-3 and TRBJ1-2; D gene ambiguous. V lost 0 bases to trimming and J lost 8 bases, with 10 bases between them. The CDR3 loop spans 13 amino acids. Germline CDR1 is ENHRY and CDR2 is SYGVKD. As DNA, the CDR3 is TGTGCCATCAGTGAGTCGAGAGGAGGCGGCTACACCTTC. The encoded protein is CAISESRGGGYTF.

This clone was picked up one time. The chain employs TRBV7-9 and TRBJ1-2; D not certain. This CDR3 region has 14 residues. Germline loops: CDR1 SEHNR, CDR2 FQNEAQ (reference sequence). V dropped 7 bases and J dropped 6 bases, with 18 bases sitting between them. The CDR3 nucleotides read TGTGCCAGCAAGACCCGGGAGGAGGTTAATGGCTACACCTTC. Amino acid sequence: CASKTREEVNGYTF.

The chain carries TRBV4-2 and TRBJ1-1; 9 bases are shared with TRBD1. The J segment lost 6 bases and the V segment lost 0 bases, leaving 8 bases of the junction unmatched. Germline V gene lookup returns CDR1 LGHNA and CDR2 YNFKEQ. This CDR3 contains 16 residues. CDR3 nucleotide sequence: TGTGCCAGCAGCCAAGACAGGGGACAGGGAAGGGCTGAAGCTTTCTTT. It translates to CASSQDRGQGRAEAFF.

The CDR3, as DNA: TGTGCCAGCGTCGGCGGGGGGACAGATACGCAGTATTTT. It translates to CASVGGGTDTQYF. The rearrangement links TRBV28 to TRBJ2-3, with TRBD2 matching over 8 bases. CDR3 length: 13 residues. Germline CDR1 is MDHEN and CDR2 is SYDVKM. Unmatched junction bases numbered 4, after V lost 8 bases and J lost 3 bases.

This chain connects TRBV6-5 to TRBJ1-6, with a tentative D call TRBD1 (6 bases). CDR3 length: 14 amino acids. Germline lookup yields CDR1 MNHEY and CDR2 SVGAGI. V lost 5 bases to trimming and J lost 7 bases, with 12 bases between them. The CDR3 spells CASSRGAQNSPLHF. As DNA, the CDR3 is TGTGCCAGCAGTCGGGGGGCGCAGAATTCACCCCTCCACTTT.

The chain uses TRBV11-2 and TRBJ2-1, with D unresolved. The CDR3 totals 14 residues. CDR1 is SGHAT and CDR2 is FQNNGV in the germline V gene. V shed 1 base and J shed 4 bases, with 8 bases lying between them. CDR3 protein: CASSLVSPYNEQFF. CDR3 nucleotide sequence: TGTGCCAGCAGCTTAGTTAGTCCGTACAATGAGCAGTTCTTC.

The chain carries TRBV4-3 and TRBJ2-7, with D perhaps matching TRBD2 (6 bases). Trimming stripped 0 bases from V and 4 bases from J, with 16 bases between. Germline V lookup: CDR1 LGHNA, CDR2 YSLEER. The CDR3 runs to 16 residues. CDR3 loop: CASSQDHGGATYEQYF. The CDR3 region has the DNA TGCGCCAGCAGCCAAGATCATGGCGGGGCGACATACGAGCAGTACTTC.

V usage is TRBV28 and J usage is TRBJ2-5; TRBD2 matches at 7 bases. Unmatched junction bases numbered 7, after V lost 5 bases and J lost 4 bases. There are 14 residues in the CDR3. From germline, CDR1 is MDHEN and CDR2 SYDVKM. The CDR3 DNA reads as TGTGCCAGCAGTCCGGGGGGTGAAGGAGAGACCCAGTACTTC. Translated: CASSPGGEGETQYF.

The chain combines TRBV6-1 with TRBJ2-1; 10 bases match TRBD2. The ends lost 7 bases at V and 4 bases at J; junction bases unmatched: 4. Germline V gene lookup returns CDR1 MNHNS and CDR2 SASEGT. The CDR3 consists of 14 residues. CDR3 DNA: TGTGCCAGCATTACTAGCGGGGATTACAATGAGCAGTTCTTC. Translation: CASITSGDYNEQFF.

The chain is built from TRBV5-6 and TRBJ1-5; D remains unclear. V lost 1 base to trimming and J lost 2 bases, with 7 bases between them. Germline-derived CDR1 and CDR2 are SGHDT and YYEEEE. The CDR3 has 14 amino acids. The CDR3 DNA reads TGTGCCAGCAGCTTGCTAACGGGCAATCAGCCCCAGCATTTT. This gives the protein CASSLLTGNQPQHF.